In this sample, the clone carrying this TCR beta chain turned up many times. Its antigen is not identified. TCR beta CDR3 regions were amplified from RNA transcripts. Using the HTBI primer set, a first-round RT-PCR was run on the TCR CDR3. One entry per CDR3 protein, called by TCRdb with MiXCR from the multiplex PCR reads. The sample has about 360,000 distinct CDR3 sequences; roughly 13% are singletons. The authors obtained PBMCs from about 9.5 ml of fresh peripheral blood. The CDR3 has 16 amino acids. Trimming removed 2 bases at V and 3 bases at J, with 15 bases between. CDR1 MDHEN and CDR2 SYDVKM come from the germline V gene. The sample is drawn from a study of T cells in Graves' hyperthyroidism and ophthalmopathy. Study summary: Peripheral blood was secured at the point of initial diagnosis, before any treatment.

General study results and limits: Stable hyperthyroidism and ophthalmopathy were separated using 13 V-J signatures.

This clonotype originated in a young woman with Graves' hyperthyroidism. The V gene is TRBV28, the J gene TRBJ2-3; D is unclear. Material: blood. The CDR3: CASSLISRASTDTQYF. In nucleotides, the CDR3 is TGTGCCAGCAGTTTAATCTCCAGAGCGTCGACAGATACGCAGTATTTT.